The clone carrying this T cell receptor (beta chain) has a single count. This record belongs to a study of blood T cell repertoires in COVID-19. Study summary: Material from acute and convalescent COVID-19 was sourced from the United States, Italy and Spain. T cells, B-cell-depleted T cells, or PBMCs supplied cDNA or gDNA.

The CDR3 is made up of 12 amino acids. Germline-derived CDR1 and CDR2 are MDHEN and SYDVKM. V was cut by 7 bases and J by 7 bases, with 11 bases left in between. Authors' data handling: Counts of nucleated cells, estimated from reference gene primer amplification, were obtained. The assay was immunoSEQ multiplex PCR, and TCRdb's table has in-frame clones only and misses some. The D gene and trimming were derived from the DNA, and the V and J assignments and clone size from that table. The repertoire has 200,000 to 250,000 clones, roughly 82% of them found once; the top ten carry 4% to 5%. This clonotype originated in a woman in her 70s with acute or convalescent COVID-19. The chain combines TRBV28 with TRBJ1-5; D uncertain. The sample was peripheral blood. The CDR3 is CASTPEGQPQHF. CDR3 nucleotides: TGTGCCAGCACCCCGGAGGGACAGCCCCAGCATTTT. Looking up the rest from reference TRBV28 and TRBJ1-5 gives the full variable domain: DVKVTQSSRYLVKRTGEKVFLECVQDMDHENMFWYRQDPGLGLRLIYFSYDVKMKEKGDIPEGYSVSREKKERFSLILESASTNQTSMYLCASTPEGQPQHFGDGTRLSIL.